A selection of T cell receptor beta chains follows, all from one sample in a study of shared T cell receptors in the human thymus. Clones were sequenced by immunoSEQ multiplex PCR, and TCRdb holds only the in-frame ones, with some missing. There are 600,000 to 900,000 clones in the sample; approximately 83% occur only once, and more than 0.008% lies in the top ten. This sample also belongs to another study, concerning human thymus T cells.

Sample: thymocytes. These receptors all come from a girl younger than two with a congenital heart defect. The CDR3 runs from the conserved cysteine through the conserved F or W. Fields, in order: J gene, V gene, CDR3 length, clone size, D gene, CDR3 protein, CDR3 DNA. A D gene is named only where the DNA matches it firmly. Part of the rows lack a size; the others show once, few, many or a class for expanded clones.

TRBJ1-1 | TRBV29-1 | 16 | - | TRBD1 | CSVEVSTQGGGPEAFF | TGCAGCGTTGAAGTTAGTACACAGGGGGGGGGACCTGAAGCTTTCTTT
TRBJ2-5 | TRBV15 | 15 | - | - | CATSRPQRVRETQYF | TGTGCCACCAGCAGGCCTCAACGGGTCCGCGAGACCCAGTACTTC
TRBJ2-7 | TRBV11-2 | 15 | - | - | CASSPKTKSSYEQYF | TGTGCCAGCAGCCCCAAGACTAAGAGCTCCTACGAGCAGTACTTC
TRBJ1-2 | TRBV18 | 15 | - | - | CASSPWGEQNYGYTF | TGTGCCAGCTCACCATGGGGGGAGCAGAACTATGGCTACACCTTC
TRBJ1-3 | TRBV28 | 14 | - | - | CASSFRGSGNTIYF | TGTGCCAGCAGTTTTCGGGGTTCGGGAAACACCATATATTTT
TRBJ2-2 | TRBV2 | 17 | once | TRBD2 | CASSVKLAGTSFGELFF | TGTGCCAGCAGTGTAAAGCTAGCGGGGACTTCCTTTGGGGAGCTGTTTTTT
TRBJ1-5 | TRBV19 | 15 | once | TRBD1 | CASSPQGAENQPQHF | TGTGCCAGTAGTCCCCAGGGGGCCGAAAATCAGCCCCAGCATTTT
TRBJ2-7 | TRBV7-8 | 12 | - | - | CASSGLAYEQYF | TGTGCCAGCTCGGGGTTGGCCTACGAGCAGTACTTC
TRBJ1-1 | TRBV27 | 14 | few | - | CASSQSGEDTEAFF | TGTGCCAGCAGTCAATCGGGAGAAGACACTGAAGCTTTCTTT
TRBJ2-7 | TRBV5-8 | 10 | once | - | CATPSYEQYF | TGTGCCACCCCTTCGTACGAGCAGTACTTC
TRBJ1-1 | TRBV10-3 | 12 | - | - | CAISDQIAEAFF | TGTGCCATCAGTGATCAGATCGCTGAAGCTTTCTTT
TRBJ1-2 | TRBV2 | 14 | - | - | CASTPFGQTGGYTF | TGTGCCAGCACTCCATTTGGACAGACGGGTGGCTACACCTTC
TRBJ1-2 | TRBV27 | 13 | - | - | CASSLSAVYGYTF | TGTGCCAGCAGTTTATCGGCGGTCTATGGCTACACCTTC
TRBJ1-2 | TRBV15 | 15 | - | - | CATSRKDFPTEGYTF | TGTGCCACCAGCAGAAAAGATTTCCCTACCGAGGGCTACACCTTC
TRBJ2-3 | TRBV27 | 16 | - | TRBD2 | CASSPSSGGLSDTQYF | TGTGCCAGCAGTCCCTCTAGCGGGGGGCTTTCAGATACGCAGTATTTT
TRBJ1-1 | TRBV6-1 | 18 | - | TRBD1 | CASSETGSPRVENTEAFF | TGTGCCAGCAGTGAGACAGGGTCACCCAGGGTCGAGAACACTGAAGCTTTCTTT
TRBJ2-3 | TRBV7-7 | 20 | - | - | CASSLDQAPGGHGTPDTQYF | TGTGCTAGCAGCTTAGACCAAGCCCCCGGGGGGCACGGGACGCCAGATACGCAGTATTTT
TRBJ1-1 | TRBV5-8 | 16 | - | TRBD1 | CASSYRTGGGITEAFF | TGTGCCAGCAGCTATAGGACAGGGGGCGGGATCACTGAAGCTTTCTTT
TRBJ1-1 | TRBV12-5 | 12 | - | - | CASRRGDTEAFF | TGTGCTAGTAGACGGGGGGACACTGAAGCTTTCTTT
TRBJ1-1 | TRBV5-4 | 16 | - | - | CASSTHRDLLNTEAFF | TGTGCCAGCAGCACTCACAGGGACCTACTGAACACTGAAGCTTTCTTT
TRBJ2-1 | TRBV6-1 | 17 | - | - | CASSEVTAGIPYNEQFF | TGTGCCAGCAGTGAAGTCACGGCAGGGATCCCCTACAATGAGCAGTTCTTC
TRBJ2-5 | TRBV5-1 | 14 | - | - | CASSAGTEQETQYF | TGCGCCAGCAGCGCGGGGACCGAGCAAGAGACCCAGTACTTC
TRBJ1-2 | TRBV6-1 | 12 | few | TRBD1 | CASRLDRAGYTF | TGTGCCAGCAGGCTAGACAGGGCGGGCTACACCTTC
TRBJ1-2 | TRBV15 | 15 | - | - | CATSREIGQPYGYTF | TGTGCCACCAGCAGAGAGATTGGACAGCCCTATGGCTACACCTTC
TRBJ2-3 | TRBV2 | 13 | - | TRBD2 | CASRLAGGDTQYF | TGTGCCAGCAGACTAGCGGGGGGCGATACGCAGTATTTT
TRBJ2-1 | TRBV2 | 12 | - | - | CASSVRGNEQFF | TGTGCCAGCAGTGTACGGGGAAATGAGCAGTTCTTC
TRBJ1-5 | TRBV28 | 12 | - | - | CASSLYRQPQHF | TGTGCCAGCAGTTTATATCGTCAGCCCCAGCATTTT
TRBJ1-6 | TRBV14 | 15 | - | TRBD1 | CASSLGQGLGSPLHF | TGTGCCAGCAGCCTCGGACAGGGGCTTGGTTCACCCCTCCACTTT
TRBJ1-3 | TRBV16 | 16 | - | - | CASSQWGPHSGNTIYF | TGTGCCAGCAGCCAATGGGGGCCCCACTCTGGAAACACCATATATTTT
TRBJ1-3 | TRBV11-1 | 13 | - | - | CASSQTGGNTIYF | TGTGCCAGCAGCCAGACAGGCGGAAACACCATATATTTT
TRBJ1-2 | TRBV18 | 16 | - | - | CASSLTWTAPNYGYTF | TGTGCCAGCTCACTCACTTGGACAGCCCCTAACTATGGCTACACCTTC
TRBJ1-1 | TRBV7-2 | 15 | - | - | CASSSGTGTPRAAFF | TGTGCCAGCAGCTCCGGAACAGGTACCCCGCGAGCGGCTTTCTTT
TRBJ2-3 | TRBV6-5 | 15 | - | TRBD2 | CASGMGAGGADTQYF | TGTGCCAGCGGCATGGGGGCGGGGGGCGCAGATACGCAGTATTTT
TRBJ2-3 | TRBV28 | 15 | - | - | CASSSDTDNTDTQYF | TGTGCCAGCAGTTCCGACACGGACAACACAGATACGCAGTATTTT
TRBJ2-1 | TRBV28 | 10 | - | - | CATISDEQFF | TGTGCCACCATCAGTGATGAGCAGTTCTTC
TRBJ1-1 | TRBV7-4 | 17 | - | TRBD1 | CASSLSSGTGHPTEAFF | TGTGCCAGCAGCTTATCCTCCGGGACAGGGCACCCCACTGAAGCTTTCTTT
TRBJ1-2 | TRBV5-1 | 16 | - | - | CASSFTDAADSQRYTF | TGCGCCAGCAGCTTTACAGATGCGGCGGACAGTCAGAGGTACACCTTC
TRBJ2-7 | TRBV5-8 | 15 | - | TRBD1 | CASMRGTAFSYEQYF | TGTGCCAGCATGAGGGGGACAGCATTCTCCTACGAGCAGTACTTC
TRBJ1-4 | TRBV5-6 | 16 | - | TRBD1 | CASSDLSRDRGEKLFF | TGTGCCAGCAGCGACCTGTCCCGGGACAGGGGAGAAAAACTGTTTTTT
TRBJ1-2 | TRBV6-4 | 17 | - | - | CASSDEGSTGEPYGYTF | TGTGCCAGCAGTGACGAAGGTTCGACAGGTGAACCCTATGGCTACACCTTC
TRBJ2-3 | TRBV18 | 16 | - | - | CASSPIGPRATDTQYF | TGTGCCAGCTCACCAATCGGCCCGCGGGCCACAGATACGCAGTATTTT
TRBJ1-1 | TRBV2 | 17 | - | TRBD1 | CASSEAWIKTGGTQAFF | TGTGCCAGCAGTGAAGCGTGGATAAAGACAGGGGGAACGCAAGCTTTCTTT
TRBJ1-2 | TRBV5-1 | 14 | - | TRBD1 | CASSFGSQGHGYTF | TGCGCCAGCAGCTTTGGGTCACAGGGGCATGGCTACACCTTC
TRBJ1-1 | TRBV30 | 14 | - | - | CAWRRNPVTGEAFF | TGTGCCTGGCGGCGGAACCCAGTTACCGGGGAAGCTTTCTTT
TRBJ1-2 | TRBV5-1 | 15 | - | TRBD1 | CASSDRDRGQDGYTF | TGCGCCAGCAGCGACCGGGACAGGGGGCAGGATGGCTACACCTTC
TRBJ2-1 | TRBV7-3 | 15 | - | TRBD2 | CASSLTAGEINEQFF | TGTGCCAGCAGCTTAACAGCGGGAGAGATCAATGAGCAGTTCTTC
TRBJ2-2 | TRBV19 | 16 | - | - | CASSIKVERGTGELFF | TGTGCCAGTAGTATTAAGGTTGAACGCGGGACCGGGGAGCTGTTTTTT
TRBJ2-5 | TRBV29-1 | 10 | - | - | CSAEVETQYF | TGCAGCGCCGAGGTAGAGACCCAGTACTTC
TRBJ2-3 | TRBV5-4 | 16 | - | TRBD2 | CASSFKAGGGTDTQYF | TGTGCCAGCAGCTTTAAAGCGGGGGGAGGCACAGATACGCAGTATTTT